The 24 T cell receptor beta chains listed next were all sequenced from one sample in a study of siplizumab effects on memory and regulatory T cells. Profiling relied on immunoSEQ multiplex PCR, and the TCRdb table lists in-frame clones only, not all of them. This sample carries about 120,000 clones, approximately 94% of them seen once, and the ten largest clones take 1.5% to 2%. The material sequenced was non-Treg CD4+ T cells sorted from blood. The source is a human donor in good health.

V usage is TRBV15 and J usage is TRBJ2-5, with D unresolved. The last part of the DNA fits TRBJ2-7 better; the J call may be wrong. Germline-derived CDR1 and CDR2 are LNHNV and YYDKDF (reference sequence). CDR3 length: 16 amino acids. This CDR3 is CATSRDWGAGSYEQYF. CDR3 nucleotide sequence: TGTGCCACCAGCAGAGATTGGGGTGCAGGCTCCTACGAGCAGTACTTC.

The sample holds one count of this clone. CDR3 amino acids: CASSRGTGHTF. The CDR3 DNA reads as TGTGCCAGCAGCAGAGGGACCGGACACACCTTC. The J gene is TRBJ1-2, the V gene TRBV5-8; possibly TRBD1 for D (5 bases). There are 11 residues in the CDR3. Per the germline V gene, CDR1 is SGHTS and CDR2 is YDEGEE. V was pared by 4 bases and J by 12 bases, with 13 bases between.

CDR3 DNA sequence: TGTGCCAGCAGCTCCCCTTTTGAGCGGGGTATTAGTGAGCAGTTCTTC. Amino acids: CASSSPFERGISEQFF. The V gene is TRBV7-6, the J gene TRBJ2-1; 7 bases map to TRBD2. CDR3 length equals 16 residues. With 4 bases clipped from V and 9 bases from J, the junction kept 15 bases outside the gene matches. Germline CDR1 and CDR2: SGHVS and FNYEAQ. Together with reference TRBV7-6 and TRBJ2-1, the CDR3 gives the full variable domain: GAGVSQSPRYKVTKRGQDVALRCDPISGHVSLYWYRQALGQGPEFLTYFNYEAQQDKSGLPNDRFSAERPEGSISTLTIQRTEQRDSAMYRCASSSPFERGISEQFFGPGTRLTVL.

In nucleotides, the CDR3 is TGTGCCAGCAGCCGGCTTCAGGACAGGGTCACTGAAGCTTTCTTT. Amino acids: CASSRLQDRVTEAFF. This chain connects TRBV7-9 to TRBJ1-1; 8 nucleotides line up with TRBD1. Germline loops: CDR1 SEHNR, CDR2 FQNEAQ (reference sequence). The CDR3 is made up of 15 amino acids. V gave up 5 bases and J gave up 4 bases; unmatched junction bases: 9.

The rearrangement joins TRBV5-1 to TRBJ1-1; 9 positions agree with TRBD1. J was trimmed by 6 bases and V by 4 bases; bases with no gene match: 4. The CDR3 sequence is 13 residues long. Germline V lookup: CDR1 SGHRS, CDR2 YFSETQ. CDR3 sequence reads: CASSPQGAAEAFF. CDR3 in DNA: TGCGCCAGCAGCCCACAGGGGGCCGCTGAAGCTTTCTTT.

The chain couples TRBV2 to TRBJ1-1, with D tentatively TRBD1 (5 bases). Germline V CDR1 and CDR2: SNHLY, FYNNEI. The CDR3 spans 14 residues. Trimming removed 6 bases from V and 4 bases from J, with 15 bases in between. The CDR3 DNA follows: TGTGCCAGCAGAGTCGACAGTGAGGGCACTGAAGCTTTCTTT. It is translated as CASRVDSEGTEAFF.

This clone was found once. The chain carries TRBV5-1 and TRBJ1-2; tentatively, D is TRBD1 (5 bases). V dropped 4 bases and J dropped 0 bases, with 16 bases sitting between them. CDR3 length: 16 amino acids. CDR1 SGHRS and CDR2 YFSETQ come from the germline V gene. CDR3 nucleotides: TGCGCCAGCAGCCAGGGATCTACTCCAACTAACTATGGCTACACCTTC. Translating gives CASSQGSTPTNYGYTF.

The chain carries TRBV27 and TRBJ2-7; tentative D call: TRBD2 (5 bases). CDR3 length equals 12 residues. The ends were cut back, 5 bases at V and 5 bases at J, with 10 bases in the middle. Germline values: CDR1 MNHEY, CDR2 SMNVEV (reference sequence). The DNA of the CDR3 is TGTGCCAGCAGTCGCCGGGGTCACGAGCAGTACTTC. Amino acid sequence: CASSRRGHEQYF.

The chain links TRBV19 to TRBJ1-1; D gene unclear. Germline assignment: CDR1 LNHDA and CDR2 SQIVND (reference sequence). The CDR3 is made up of 14 amino acids. V lost 6 bases, J lost 1 base, and 12 bases lay in between. In DNA form, the CDR3 reads TGTGCCAGTAGCTCTCGGGGTGGGAACACTGAAGCTTTCTTT. Translation gives CASSSRGGNTEAFF.

Concerning this clone: A junction end diverges from the germline sequence, so it may reflect a read error. This sample includes further DNA sequences coding for the same CDR3. The chain couples TRBV5-1 to TRBJ2-6, with D hard to call. The germline V gene encodes CDR1 SGHRS and CDR2 YFSETQ. There are 15 residues in the CDR3. CDR3 nucleotides: TGCGCTAGCAGCCAAAACCCCTCTGGGGCCAACGTCCTGACTTTC. Protein sequence: CASSQNPSGANVLTF.

This chain connects TRBV27 to TRBJ1-6, with D possibly TRBD1 on 6 matching bases. The CDR3 has 15 residues. Germline CDR1 is MNHEY and CDR2 is SMNVEV (reference sequence). Trimming removed 6 bases at V and 8 bases at J, with 17 bases between. CDR3 protein: CASSPGHSFDSPLHF. As DNA, the CDR3 is TGTGCCAGCAGCCCGGGACACTCTTTCGATTCACCCCTCCACTTT.

This clone was counted a few times. This chain connects TRBV9 to TRBJ2-1; 14 nucleotides agree with TRBD2. Trimming removed 4 bases from V and 7 bases from J; junction bases left unmatched: 13. Germline V gives CDR1 SGDLS, CDR2 YYNGEE. This CDR3 has 18 residues. CDR3 amino acids: CASSPTSGGAYAWNEQFF. The DNA for the CDR3 is TGTGCCAGCAGCCCGACTAGCGGGGGGGCCTATGCGTGGAATGAGCAGTTCTTC.

V is TRBV28 and J is TRBJ1-1, with a possible D match to TRBD1 (5 bases). The CDR3 totals 12 residues. Deletions cut 10 bases from V and 1 base from J, with 10 bases between. Germline CDR1 MDHEN, CDR2 SYDVKM. The CDR3 nucleotides read TGTGCCACCACAGGACAGAACACTGAAGCTTTCTTT. It is translated as CATTGQNTEAFF.

This chain links TRBV29-1 with TRBJ1-1, with no clear D. This CDR3 contains 13 residues. V was cut by 7 bases and J by 2 bases, with 14 bases left in between. Germline CDR1 is SQVTM and CDR2 is ANQGSEA. The CDR3 nucleotides read TGCAGCGCTCTTGACATGTACAACACTGAAGCTTTCTTT. Encoded protein: CSALDMYNTEAFF.

This chain joins TRBV7-7 and TRBJ1-1; a possible D gene is TRBD1 (6 bases). There are 15 residues in the CDR3. Germline assignment: CDR1 SSHAT and CDR2 FNYEAQ (reference sequence). Trimming left V 6 bases short and J 11 bases short, with 25 bases between. The CDR3 nucleotides read TGTGCCAGCAGGCTTAATCCCTCGGGGGGCCTATGGGCTTTCTTT. It yields the protein CASRLNPSGGLWAFF.

V usage is TRBV5-5 and J usage is TRBJ1-1; D is undetermined. The germline V gene has CDR1 SGHKS and CDR2 YYEKEE (reference sequence). Trimming removed 0 bases from V and 1 base from J, with 7 bases in between. The CDR3 consists of 14 residues. CDR3 amino acids: CASSLAIPNTEAFF. The DNA for the CDR3 is TGTGCCAGCAGCTTGGCCATCCCGAACACTGAAGCTTTCTTT.

The table lists this clone with a few counts. This chain links TRBV19 with TRBJ2-2, with D possibly TRBD2 on 5 matching bases. This CDR3 has 15 amino acids. CDR1 is LNHDA and CDR2 is SQIVND in the germline V gene (reference sequence). V gave up 5 bases and J gave up 0 bases, with 10 bases separating them. The DNA of the CDR3 is TGTGCCAGTAGTTACCTCGGGGCGAACACCGGGGAGCTGTTTTTT. This gives the protein CASSYLGANTGELFF.

This clone appeared a single time. The chain employs TRBV28 and TRBJ1-1; 9 bases fit TRBD1. This CDR3 has 13 residues. Germline CDR1 reads MDHEN; CDR2 reads SYDVKM. V lost 10 bases, J lost 7 bases, and 10 bases stayed unmatched. The CDR3 sequence is CAITGGYYDEAFF. The CDR3 nucleotides read TGTGCCATCACAGGGGGCTATTATGATGAAGCTTTCTTT. The variable domain in full, with the rest retrieved from reference TRBV28 and TRBJ1-1, is DVKVTQSSRYLVKRTGEKVFLECVQDMDHENMFWYRQDPGLGLRLIYFSYDVKMKEKGDIPEGYSVSREKKERFSLILESASTNQTSMYLCAITGGYYDEAFFGQGTRLTVV.

The chain joins TRBV19 to TRBJ2-2, with 7 bases aligning to TRBD1. With V trimmed by 8 bases and J by 7 bases, 4 bases remained unmatched. CDR3 length: 12 amino acids. The germline gives CDR1 LNHDA, CDR2 SQIVND (reference sequence). The CDR3 spells CASGQGVGELFF. In DNA form, the CDR3 reads TGTGCCAGTGGGCAGGGGGTCGGGGAGCTGTTTTTT.

In nucleotides, the CDR3 is TGTGCCAGCCGACTCACAGATACGCAGTATTTT. Residues: CASRLTDTQYF. The chain uses TRBV21-1 and TRBJ2-3; the table's D call, TRBD2, was not checked against the DNA. TRBV21-1 is termed a pseudogene. This CDR3 has 11 residues.

J is TRBJ1-3 and V is TRBV5-1; TRBD1 matches 10 bases. Germline loops: CDR1 SGHRS, CDR2 YFSETQ. This CDR3 is 17 amino acids long. The junction had 7 bases not matched to a gene; V was cut back by 4 bases and J by 0 bases. The CDR3 region has the DNA TGCGCCAGCAGCCCCGGGGACAGGGGAGCCTCTGGAAACACCATATATTTT. This codes for CASSPGDRGASGNTIYF.

V is TRBV6-5 and J is TRBJ1-1, with 7 bases matching TRBD1. Germline CDR1 reads MNHEY; CDR2 reads SVGAGI. This CDR3 has 12 amino acids. V was pared by 10 bases and J by 2 bases, with 4 bases of the junction left unmatched. CDR3 in amino acids: CATDRTNTEAFF. The CDR3 coding sequence is TGTGCCACGGACAGGACCAACACTGAAGCTTTCTTT.

The V gene is TRBV5-1, the J gene TRBJ2-5; no clear D. The tail of the sequence fits TRBJ2-7 better, so the J call may be wrong. This CDR3 has 14 amino acids. Germline V gene sequence: CDR1 SGHRS, CDR2 YFSETQ. CDR3 coding DNA: TGCGCCAGCAGCTTGGAATCCGGCCCCTACGAGCAGTACTTC. Protein sequence: CASSLESGPYEQYF.

V is TRBV11-2 and J is TRBJ2-7; possible D gene TRBD1, 6 bases. CDR3 size: 14 residues. Germline CDR1 reads SGHAT; CDR2 reads FQNNGV. With 4 bases removed from V and 6 bases from J, the gap between germline ends came to 16 bases. The CDR3 region has the DNA TGTGCCAGCAGCTCATTCCAGGGGTACGGCGAGCAGTACTTC. Translating it yields CASSSFQGYGEQYF.